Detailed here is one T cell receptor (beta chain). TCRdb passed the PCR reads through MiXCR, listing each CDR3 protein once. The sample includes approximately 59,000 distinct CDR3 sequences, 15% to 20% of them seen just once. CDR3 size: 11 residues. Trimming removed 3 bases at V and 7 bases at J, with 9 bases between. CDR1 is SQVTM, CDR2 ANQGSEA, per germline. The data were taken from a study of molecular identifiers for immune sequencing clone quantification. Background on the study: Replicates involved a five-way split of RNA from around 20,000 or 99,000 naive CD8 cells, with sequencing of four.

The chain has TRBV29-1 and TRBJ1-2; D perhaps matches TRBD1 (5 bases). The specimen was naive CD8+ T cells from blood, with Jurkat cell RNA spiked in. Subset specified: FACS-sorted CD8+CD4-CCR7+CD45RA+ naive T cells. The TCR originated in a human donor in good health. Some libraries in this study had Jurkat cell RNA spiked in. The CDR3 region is CSVDGGGGYTF. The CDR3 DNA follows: TGCAGCGTTGACGGGGGGGGTGGCTACACCTTC.